This passage covers 22 T cell receptor beta chains from one sample sequenced in a study of blood T cell repertoires in COVID-19. TCRdb's copy holds only in-frame clones and misses some; the assay was immunoSEQ multiplex PCR. The top ten clones hold 4.5% to 5.5% of a sample with some 210,000 clones, about 83% of them seen once. Sequences were obtained from peripheral blood. The receptor set was obtained from a woman in her seventies with active or convalescent COVID-19.

The V call is TRBV7-9, the J call TRBJ1-1; a possible D gene is TRBD1 (6 bases). The CDR3 covers 13 residues. V gave up 5 bases and J gave up 4 bases, with 11 bases separating them. Germline CDR1 reads SEHNR; CDR2 reads FQNEAQ (reference sequence). CDR3 sequence reads: CASSRGGGTEAFF. The CDR3 nucleotides read TGTGCCAGCAGCCGGGGAGGGGGCACTGAAGCTTTCTTT.

The genes are TRBV5-1 and TRBJ2-1; 7 bases map to TRBD2. Germline V gene lookup returns CDR1 SGHRS and CDR2 YFSETQ. The CDR3 totals 16 residues. The junction had 7 bases not matched to a gene; V was cut back by 4 bases and J by 0 bases. CDR3 DNA sequence: TGCGCCAGCAGCGCTCGGGCTAGCGGCTCCTACAATGAGCAGTTCTTC. It yields the protein CASSARASGSYNEQFF.

The V call is TRBV9, the J call TRBJ1-2; TRBD1 matches at 7 bases. V shed 4 bases and J 1 base; nucleotides not matched to a gene: 13. Germline V gives CDR1 SGDLS, CDR2 YYNGEE. This CDR3 is built from 17 residues. The CDR3, as DNA: TGTGCCAGCAGCCCACAGATCTACCCAGGGGGTAACTATGGCTACACCTTC. Translating it yields CASSPQIYPGGNYGYTF.

V and J are TRBV5-1 and TRBJ1-4, with D perhaps TRBD1 (6 bases). V was trimmed by 5 bases and J by 0 bases, leaving 8 bases between them. Germline lookup yields CDR1 SGHRS and CDR2 YFSETQ. This CDR3 contains 14 residues. CDR3 nucleotides: TGCGCCAGCAGTGGGACATCAACTAATGAAAAACTGTTTTTT. This sequence encodes CASSGTSTNEKLFF.

This clone was counted once. The chain couples TRBV9 to TRBJ2-7, with TRBD2 matching 11 bases. The CDR3 is 16 residues long. Germline V gives CDR1 SGDLS, CDR2 YYNGEE. V was pared by 0 bases and J by 0 bases, with 2 bases of the junction left unmatched. In DNA, the CDR3 is TGTGCCAGCAGCGTAGGTACTAGCGGGAGCTCCTACGAGCAGTACTTC. Translating gives CASSVGTSGSSYEQYF.

This clone was detected a few times. The chain employs TRBV10-2 and TRBJ1-1, with 10 positions matching TRBD1. This CDR3 has 18 residues. Trimming at V came to 7 bases and at J to 0 bases, leaving 14 bases not matched to a gene. The V gene's germline CDR1 is WSHSY and CDR2 SAAADI. The CDR3 loop is CASIRQGAYSPMNTEAFF. The CDR3 DNA reads TGCGCCAGCATCCGACAGGGGGCTTACTCACCGATGAACACTGAAGCTTTCTTT.

V usage is TRBV24-1 and J usage is TRBJ2-5; 7 bases are a match to TRBD1. Trimming at V came to 1 base and at J to 5 bases, leaving 6 bases not matched to a gene. The CDR3 contains 15 residues. In germline, CDR1 is KGHDR, CDR2 SFDVKD. CDR3 coding DNA: TGTGCCACCAGTGATTTAAGAGGGGGCGGGGAGACCCAGTACTTC. It translates to CATSDLRGGGETQYF.

V and J are TRBV19 and TRBJ2-7; possibly TRBD2 for D (5 bases). The CDR3 runs 13 residues. Trimming removed 5 bases from V and 4 bases from J, with 12 bases in between. Germline V lookup: CDR1 LNHDA, CDR2 SQIVND (reference sequence). This CDR3 is CASSVTPGYEQYF. CDR3 nucleotide sequence: TGTGCCAGTAGTGTTACTCCGGGGTACGAGCAGTACTTC.

This clone was seen a single time. This CDR3 reads CAWEPLQYNSPLHF. CDR3 in DNA: TGTGCCTGGGAACCTCTACAGTATAATTCACCCCTCCACTTT. The V and J genes are TRBV30 and TRBJ1-6, with unresolved D. The CDR3 loop spans 14 amino acids. Between the trimmed V and J ends, which lost 5 bases and 4 bases, there was a span of 12 bases. The germline V gene has CDR1 GTSNPN and CDR2 SVGIG (reference sequence).

The chain links TRBV5-4 to TRBJ2-2; 9 bases are shared with TRBD2. J lost 4 bases, V lost 4 bases, and 11 bases had no gene match. Germline V gene data show CDR1 as SGHNT and CDR2 as YYREEE (reference sequence). CDR3 length: 17 residues. The DNA of the CDR3 is TGTGCCAGCAGCCGGGTTAGCGGGAGAGCGGGCACCGGGGAGCTGTTTTTT. This gives the protein CASSRVSGRAGTGELFF. Based on the CDR3 plus reference TRBV5-4 and TRBJ2-2, the full variable domain is ETGVTQSPTHLIKTRGQQVTLRCSSQSGHNTVSWYQQALGQGPQFIFQYYREEENGRGNFPPRFSGLQFPNYSSELNVNALELDDSALYLCASSRVSGRAGTGELFFGEGSRLTVL.

The V and J genes are TRBV6-5 and TRBJ2-7; the match to TRBD1 covers 8 bases. The CDR3 extends over 13 amino acids. V gave up 6 bases and J gave up 6 bases; unmatched junction bases: 7. The V gene's germline CDR1 is MNHEY and CDR2 SVGAGI. The CDR3 DNA reads as TGTGCCAGCAGCTTGACAGGGGTTAGCGAGCAGTACTTC. This sequence encodes CASSLTGVSEQYF.

This chain uses TRBV11-2 with TRBJ2-7, with D perhaps TRBD1 (6 bases). CDR3 length equals 14 residues. Looked up from germline, CDR1 is SGHAT and CDR2 is FQNNGV. The V end lost 1 base, the J end lost 3 bases, and 10 bases lay between the germline ends. CDR3 protein: CASSLGEGHYEQYF. In nucleotides, the CDR3 is TGTGCCAGCAGCTTAGGAGAGGGACACTACGAGCAGTACTTC. The whole variable domain, remainder taken from reference TRBV11-2 and TRBJ2-7, is EAGVAQSPRYKIIEKRQSVAFWCNPISGHATLYWYQQILGQGPKLLIQFQNNGVVDDSQLPKDRFSAERLKGVDSTLKIQPAKLEDSAVYLCASSLGEGHYEQYFGPGTRLTVT.

The J gene is TRBJ2-2, the V gene TRBV5-1, with 12 nucleotides matching TRBD2. The J segment lost 8 bases and the V segment lost 7 bases, leaving 3 bases of the junction unmatched. CDR3 length equals 13 residues. Per germline, CDR1 SGHRS and CDR2 YFSETQ. The CDR3: CASRGLAGGELFF. The CDR3 bases are TGCGCCAGCCGCGGACTAGCGGGAGGGGAGCTGTTTTTT. The entire variable domain, with the rest obtained from reference TRBV5-1 and TRBJ2-2, is as follows: KAGVTQTPRYLIKTRGQQVTLSCSPISGHRSVSWYQQTPGQGLQFLFEYFSETQRNKGNFPGRFSGRQFSNSRSEMNVSTLELGDSALYLCASRGLAGGELFFGEGSRLTVL.

This chain uses TRBV19 with TRBJ1-5, with no clear D. Germline lookup yields CDR1 LNHDA and CDR2 SQIVND (reference sequence). With 6 bases removed from V and 5 bases from J, the gap between germline ends came to 17 bases. This CDR3 spans 15 amino acids. CDR3 protein: CASSPRSIAYQPQHF. DNA of the CDR3: TGTGCCAGTAGCCCTCGGTCTATCGCATATCAGCCCCAGCATTTT.

This CDR3 reads CATSRDLRGNEKLFF. The CDR3 coding sequence is TGTGCCACCAGCAGAGATCTCAGGGGTAATGAAAAACTGTTTTTT. J is TRBJ1-4 and V is TRBV15; tentative D call: TRBD1 (6 bases). The V gene's germline CDR1 is LNHNV and CDR2 YYDKDF (reference sequence). The CDR3 contains 15 residues. The V end lost 0 bases, the J end lost 4 bases, and 9 bases lay between the germline ends.

This clone has only one observation. This chain joins TRBV4-1 and TRBJ2-2; 10 nucleotides agree with TRBD1. This CDR3 is 18 amino acids long. V was pared by 4 bases and J by 5 bases, with 13 bases of the junction left unmatched. The germline V gene encodes CDR1 MGHRA and CDR2 YSYEKL. The CDR3 DNA follows: TGCGCCAGCAGCCCTACCCGGACAGGGGGGGTTTATACCGGGGAGCTGTTTTTT. It is translated as CASSPTRTGGVYTGELFF.

V usage is TRBV28 and J usage is TRBJ1-1; no clear D. The CDR3 spans 12 residues. Trimming removed 3 bases at V and 7 bases at J, with 9 bases between. From germline, CDR1 is MDHEN and CDR2 SYDVKM. The DNA of the CDR3 is TGTGCCAGCAGTTTGCAGGTTTTTGAAGCTTTCTTT. Protein sequence: CASSLQVFEAFF.

The chain employs TRBV28 and TRBJ1-2; 10 positions match TRBD1. The germline V gene has CDR1 MDHEN and CDR2 SYDVKM. The CDR3 extends over 13 amino acids. The V segment lost 5 bases and the J segment 7 bases; nucleotides outside the gene matches: 4. CDR3 DNA: TGTGCCAGCAGTCCCGGGGACAGGGGTGGCTACACCTTC. Translation gives CASSPGDRGGYTF.

About this clone itself: At one of its ends the junction is not consistent with the germline gene, which may arise from a read error. The V gene is TRBV9, the J gene TRBJ2-1; TRBD2 matches 8 bases. This CDR3 has 17 residues. Germline V gene lookup returns CDR1 SGDLS and CDR2 YYNGEE. This CDR3 reads CPPRATGGAGTLYEQFF. Written as DNA, the CDR3 is TGCCCCCCCCGCGCGACGGGGGGGGCGGGAACCCTGTATGAGCAGTTCTTC.

V usage is TRBV2 and J usage is TRBJ1-2, with D possibly TRBD1 on 5 matching bases. The CDR3 has 12 amino acids. The germline V gene has CDR1 SNHLY and CDR2 FYNNEI. V was pared by 2 bases and J by 14 bases, with 15 bases between. DNA of the CDR3: TGTGCCAGCAGTGAAAGTTGGCAGGGTCGAACCTTC. As protein: CASSESWQGRTF.

This clone was seen once. The V gene is TRBV19, the J gene TRBJ1-1, with TRBD1 identical over 10 bases. This CDR3 has 15 amino acids. From germline, CDR1 is LNHDA and CDR2 SQIVND (reference sequence). Trimming cost V 6 bases and J 1 base; bases outside gene matches: 5. CDR3 nucleotides: TGTGCCAGTAGCGTGGACAGGGGGAGGAACACTGAAGCTTTCTTT. This translates into CASSVDRGRNTEAFF.

The genes are TRBV7-3 and TRBJ2-1; 7 bases agree with TRBD2. CDR3 length: 15 amino acids. Trimming cost V 5 bases and J 4 bases; bases outside gene matches: 8. Germline lookup yields CDR1 SGHTA and CDR2 FQGTGA. CDR3 DNA sequence: TGTGCCAGCAGCCCCACCCTAGCGGCATACAATGAGCAGTTCTTC. It translates to CASSPTLAAYNEQFF. Drawing the rest from reference TRBV7-3 and TRBJ2-1, the complete variable domain is GAGVSQTPSNKVTEKGKYVELRCDPISGHTALYWYRQSLGQGPEFLIYFQGTGAADDSGLPNDRFFAVRPEGSVSTLKIQRTERGDSAVYLCASSPTLAAYNEQFFGPGTRLTVL.